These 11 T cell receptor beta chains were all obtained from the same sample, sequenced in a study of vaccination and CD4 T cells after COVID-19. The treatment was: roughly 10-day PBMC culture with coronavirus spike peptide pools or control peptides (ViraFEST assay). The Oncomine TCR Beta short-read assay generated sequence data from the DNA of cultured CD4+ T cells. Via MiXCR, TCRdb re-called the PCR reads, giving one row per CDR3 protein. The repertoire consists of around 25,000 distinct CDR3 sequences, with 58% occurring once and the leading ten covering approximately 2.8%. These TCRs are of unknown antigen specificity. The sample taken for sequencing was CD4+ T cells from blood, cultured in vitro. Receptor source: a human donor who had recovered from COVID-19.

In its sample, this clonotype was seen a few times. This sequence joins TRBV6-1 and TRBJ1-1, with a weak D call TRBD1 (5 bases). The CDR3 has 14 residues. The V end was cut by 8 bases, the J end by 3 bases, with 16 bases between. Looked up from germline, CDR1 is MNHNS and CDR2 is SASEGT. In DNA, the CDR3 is TGTGCCAGCCGCAGTTTCGGGGGGGACACTGAAGCTTTCTTT. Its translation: CASRSFGGDTEAFF.

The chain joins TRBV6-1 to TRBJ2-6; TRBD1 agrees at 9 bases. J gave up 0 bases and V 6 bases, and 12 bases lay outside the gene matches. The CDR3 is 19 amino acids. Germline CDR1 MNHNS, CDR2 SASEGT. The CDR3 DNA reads TGTGCCAGCAGGACACCCCCGGGACAGGGAGTCTCTGGGGCCAACGTCCTGACTTTC. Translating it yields CASRTPPGQGVSGANVLTF.

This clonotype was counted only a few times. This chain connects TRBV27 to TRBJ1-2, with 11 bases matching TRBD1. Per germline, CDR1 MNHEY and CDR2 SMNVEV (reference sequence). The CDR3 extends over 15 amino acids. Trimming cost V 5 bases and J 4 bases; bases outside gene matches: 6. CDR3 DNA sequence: TGTGCCAGCAGTGGGGGGACAGGGGGATTCTATGGCTACACCTTC. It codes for CASSGGTGGFYGYTF.

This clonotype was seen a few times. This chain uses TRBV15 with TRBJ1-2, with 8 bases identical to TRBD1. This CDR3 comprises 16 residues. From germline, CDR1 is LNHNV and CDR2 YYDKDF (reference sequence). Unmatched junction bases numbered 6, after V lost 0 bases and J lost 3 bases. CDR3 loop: CATSRDRAGGHYGYTF. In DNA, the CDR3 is TGTGCCACCAGCAGAGATAGGGCAGGGGGCCACTATGGCTACACCTTC.

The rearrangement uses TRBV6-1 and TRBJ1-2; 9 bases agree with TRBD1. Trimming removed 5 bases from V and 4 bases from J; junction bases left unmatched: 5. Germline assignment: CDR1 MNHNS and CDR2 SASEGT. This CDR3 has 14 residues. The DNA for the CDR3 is TGTGCCAGCAGTCCCCGGGACAGGGTCTATGGCTACACCTTC. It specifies CASSPRDRVYGYTF.

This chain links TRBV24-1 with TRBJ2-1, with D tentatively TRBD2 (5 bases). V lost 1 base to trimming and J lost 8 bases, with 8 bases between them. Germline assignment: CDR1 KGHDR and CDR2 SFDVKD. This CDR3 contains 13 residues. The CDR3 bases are TGTGCCACCAGTGATTTTGGGAGAGATGAGCAGTTCTTC. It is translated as CATSDFGRDEQFF.

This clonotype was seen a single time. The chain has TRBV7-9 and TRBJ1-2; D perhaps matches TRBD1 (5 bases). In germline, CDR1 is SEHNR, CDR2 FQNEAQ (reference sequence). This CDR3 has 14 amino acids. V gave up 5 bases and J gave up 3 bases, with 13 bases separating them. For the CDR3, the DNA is TGTGCCAGCAGCCGGCCAGGGATTCACTATGGCTACACCTTC. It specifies CASSRPGIHYGYTF.

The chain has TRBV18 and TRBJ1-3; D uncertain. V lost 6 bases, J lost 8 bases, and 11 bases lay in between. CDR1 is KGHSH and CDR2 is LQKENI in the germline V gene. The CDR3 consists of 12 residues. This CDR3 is CASSPGTDTIYF. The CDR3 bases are TGTGCCAGCTCCCCAGGTACAGACACCATATATTTT. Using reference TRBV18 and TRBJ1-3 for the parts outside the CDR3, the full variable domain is NAGVMQNPRHLVRRRGQEARLRCSPMKGHSHVYWYRQLPEEGLKFMVYLQKENIIDESGMPKERFSAEFPKEGPSILRIQQVVRGDSAAYFCASSPGTDTIYFGEGSWLTVV.

CDR3 amino acids: CASSKGGRGQPQHF. CDR3 in DNA: TGTGCCAGCAGCAAAGGAGGGAGGGGCCAGCCCCAGCATTTT. The chain couples TRBV21-1 to TRBJ1-5. TRBV21-1 is an annotated pseudogene. There are 14 residues in the CDR3.

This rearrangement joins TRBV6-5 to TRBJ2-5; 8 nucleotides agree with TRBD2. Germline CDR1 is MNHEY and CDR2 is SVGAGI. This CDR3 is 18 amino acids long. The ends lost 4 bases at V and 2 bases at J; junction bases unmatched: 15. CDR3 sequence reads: CASSFSRGGAWRQETQYF. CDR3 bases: TGTGCCAGCAGTTTCTCCCGGGGGGGGGCCTGGAGGCAAGAGACCCAGTACTTC.

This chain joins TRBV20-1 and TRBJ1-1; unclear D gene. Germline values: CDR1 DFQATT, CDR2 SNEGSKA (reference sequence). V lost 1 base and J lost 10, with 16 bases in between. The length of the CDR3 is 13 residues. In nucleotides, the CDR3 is TGCAGTGCTAGAGCTTCGGATGTTGATATAGCTTTCTTT. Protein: CSARASDVDIAFF.